What follows are 28 T cell receptor beta chains derived from one specimen sequenced in a study of T cells in tumors and immune-related adverse events. The data were produced by immunoSEQ multiplex PCR, yet TCRdb's version contains in-frame clones alone and is incomplete. The table records around 10,000 clones, about nine tenths of them present only once. The material sequenced was lymph node tissue, taken from a patient treated with anti-PD-1 therapy. The receptors were sampled from a female donor with metastatic renal cell carcinoma.

The chain is built from TRBV28 and TRBJ1-2; D gene unclear. Germline CDR1 is MDHEN and CDR2 is SYDVKM. This CDR3 is built from 14 residues. V was shortened by 7 bases and J by 5 bases, with 17 bases between the two germline ends. CDR3 in amino acids: CASTVRDSPYGYTF. The CDR3 coding sequence is TGTGCCAGCACCGTCCGGGATTCGCCTTATGGCTACACCTTC.

This clone showed up just once. The chain recombines TRBV7-2 with TRBJ2-3, with TRBD2 matching 7 bases. Looked up from germline, CDR1 is SGHTA and CDR2 is FQGNSA. The trim removed 4 bases at V and 0 bases at J, leaving 7 bases unmatched. CDR3 length: 16 amino acids. The CDR3 protein is CASSSRWGGSTDTQYF. In nucleotides, the CDR3 is TGTGCCAGCAGCTCCCGGTGGGGGGGGAGCACAGATACGCAGTATTTT.

This chain connects TRBV29-1 to TRBJ1-2; 9 bases are shared with TRBD1. Trimming took 7 bases from V and 5 from J; bases not matched to a gene: 5. This CDR3 region has 12 residues. The V gene's germline CDR1 is SQVTM and CDR2 ANQGSEA. The CDR3 DNA is TGCAGCGACCGGACAGGGGATTATGGCTACACCTTC. It encodes CSDRTGDYGYTF.

V and J are TRBV11-2 and TRBJ2-1; TRBD2 matches at 8 bases. From germline, CDR1 is SGHAT and CDR2 FQNNGV. The CDR3 length is 13 residues. The V gene end was trimmed by 5 bases and the J gene end by 7 bases; junction bases not matched to a gene: 4. The CDR3 DNA reads as TGTGCCAGCAGCCCTTCGGGGGGGAATGAGCAGTTCTTC. Protein: CASSPSGGNEQFF.

CDR3 DNA sequence: TGCGCCAGACCCAAGGAGTTTAATGAAAAACTGTTTTTT. Amino acid sequence: CARPKEFNEKLFF. This chain joins TRBV5-1 and TRBJ1-4; the D is unclear. Between the trimmed V and J ends, which lost 8 bases and 4 bases, there was a span of 12 bases. The CDR3 is 13 amino acids. Germline V gene data show CDR1 as SGHRS and CDR2 as YFSETQ.

The rearrangement uses TRBV7-6 and TRBJ2-1; 7 bases line up with TRBD1. The CDR3 sequence is 14 residues long. Germline-derived CDR1 and CDR2 are SGHVS and FNYEAQ. Trimming took 5 bases from V and 6 from J; bases not matched to a gene: 7. DNA for the CDR3: TGTGCCAGCAGCAGGCCGGGACAGATCAATGAGCAGTTCTTC. It encodes CASSRPGQINEQFF.

The J gene is TRBJ1-2, the V gene TRBV2; 9 nucleotides align to TRBD1. The CDR3 extends over 13 amino acids. The germline gives CDR1 SNHLY, CDR2 FYNNEI. The V and J ends lost 4 bases and 6 bases, in that order; junction bases with no gene match: 3. The CDR3 bases are TGTGCCAGCAGTGCCACAGGGGGCGATGGCTACACCTTC. Its translation: CASSATGGDGYTF.

This clone was detected only once. The rearrangement joins TRBV15 to TRBJ2-5; 11 bases align to TRBD1. V dropped 8 bases and J dropped 4; count of bases not matched to a gene: 6. The CDR3 runs 14 residues. CDR1 is LNHNV and CDR2 is YYDKDF in the germline V gene (reference sequence). The chain's CDR3 is CATQTGTGGETQYF. CDR3 sequence (DNA): TGTGCCACCCAGACCGGGACAGGGGGAGAGACCCAGTACTTC.

The chain uses TRBV9 and TRBJ2-3, with 11 bases that match TRBD2. The ends lost 3 bases at V and 4 bases at J; junction bases unmatched: 1. From germline, CDR1 is SGDLS and CDR2 YYNGEE. The CDR3 covers 14 residues. The CDR3, as DNA: TGTGCCAGCAGCGATAGCGGGGGGGCAGATACGCAGTATTTT. Protein: CASSDSGGADTQYF. Variable domain in full (rest from reference TRBV9 and TRBJ2-3): DSGVTQTPKHLITATGQRVTLRCSPRSGDLSVYWYQQSLDQGLQFLIQYYNGEERAKGNILERFSAQQFPDLHSELNLSSLELGDSALYFCASSDSGGADTQYFGPGTRLTVL.

This clone has more than one count but fewer than ten. The gene calls are TRBV10-1 and TRBJ2-7; maybe TRBD2 (5 bases). Germline V lookup: CDR1 WNHNN, CDR2 SYGVQD (reference sequence). The CDR3 contains 14 residues. V gave up 4 bases and J gave up 5 bases, with 15 bases separating them. The CDR3 here is CASSVQRGSHEQYF. In DNA form, the CDR3 reads TGCGCCAGCAGTGTGCAACGGGGTAGTCACGAGCAGTACTTC.

This clone was detected a few times. The chain joins TRBV2 to TRBJ1-2; the D is unclear. The CDR3 spans 14 residues. With 4 bases removed from V and 4 bases from J, the gap between germline ends came to 13 bases. Germline V gene data show CDR1 as SNHLY and CDR2 as FYNNEI. The CDR3 DNA reads as TGTGCCAGCAGTGGCGAATCACTGGGCTATGGCTACACCTTC. Protein: CASSGESLGYGYTF.

This clone was detected a few times. The chain combines TRBV7-9 with TRBJ2-5; D is undetermined. There are 13 residues in the CDR3. V gave up 0 bases and J gave up 4 bases, with 6 bases separating them. Germline CDR1 reads SEHNR; CDR2 reads FQNEAQ (reference sequence). The CDR3 spells CASSLAGRETQYF. DNA for the CDR3: TGTGCCAGCAGCTTAGCAGGGCGAGAGACCCAGTACTTC.

V gene TRBV4-3 combines with J gene TRBJ2-7; perhaps TRBD2 as D (5 bases). Germline V gene lookup returns CDR1 LGHNA and CDR2 YSLEER. The CDR3 loop spans 15 amino acids. V lost 0 bases to trimming and J lost 4 bases, with 13 bases between them. The CDR3 region is CASSQDWVGKYEQYF. DNA for the CDR3: TGCGCCAGCAGCCAAGATTGGGTCGGGAAGTACGAGCAGTACTTC.

V gene TRBV18 combines with J gene TRBJ1-1, with 8 bases matching TRBD1. With V trimmed by 2 bases and J by 4 bases, 0 bases remained unmatched. Per the germline V gene, CDR1 is KGHSH and CDR2 is LQKENI. The CDR3 spans 13 residues. DNA of the CDR3: TGTGCCAGCTCACCAGGGACAGGCACTGAAGCTTTCTTT. It translates to CASSPGTGTEAFF.

The chain links TRBV14 to TRBJ1-3, with D possibly matching TRBD1 (5 bases). Germline V gene sequence: CDR1 SGHDN, CDR2 FVKESK. V lost 3 bases, J lost 0 bases, and 21 bases lay in between. CDR3 length: 19 amino acids. The CDR3 loop is CASSHVGAPGRSSGNTIYF. CDR3 bases: TGTGCCAGCAGCCACGTGGGAGCGCCGGGACGAAGCTCTGGAAACACCATATATTTT.

The J gene is TRBJ2-3, the V gene TRBV5-1; D call uncertain. Trimming left V 1 base short and J 0 bases short, with 6 bases between. Germline CDR1 SGHRS, CDR2 YFSETQ. This CDR3 contains 14 residues. The CDR3 sequence is CASSLYISTDTQYF. DNA for the CDR3: TGCGCCAGCAGCTTGTATATTAGCACAGATACGCAGTATTTT.

This sequence joins TRBV6-5 and TRBJ2-5; 7 bases match TRBD1. This CDR3 region has 15 residues. Germline V gives CDR1 MNHEY, CDR2 SVGAGI. Unmatched junction bases numbered 9, after V lost 6 bases and J lost 2 bases. The CDR3, as DNA: TGTGCCAGCAGACTACGGGACAGCCTACAAGAGACCCAGTACTTC. Its translation is CASRLRDSLQETQYF.

There are a few counts of this clone. The chain employs TRBV5-4 and TRBJ2-5; 14 nucleotides match TRBD2. CDR1 SGHNT and CDR2 YYREEE come from the germline V gene (reference sequence). CDR3 length: 16 residues. The junction had 0 bases not matched to a gene; V was cut back by 0 bases and J by 2 bases. The DNA of the CDR3 is TGTGCCAGCAGCTTGGGACTAGCGGGGGGGCAAGAGACCCAGTACTTC. Residues: CASSLGLAGGQETQYF.

The chain couples TRBV10-3 to TRBJ1-1; tentative D call: TRBD1 (6 bases). V was cut by 6 bases and J by 5 bases, with 13 bases left in between. Germline CDR1 is ENHRY and CDR2 is SYGVKD. The length of the CDR3 is 13 residues. The CDR3 loop is CAISGTRTTEAFF. The CDR3 DNA is TGTGCCATCAGCGGGACAAGAACAACTGAAGCTTTCTTT.

The chain uses TRBV11-2 and TRBJ2-7, with unresolved D. V lost 1 base to trimming and J lost 5 bases, with 15 bases between them. Germline CDR1 SGHAT, CDR2 FQNNGV. The CDR3 length is 15 residues. The CDR3, as DNA: TGTGCCAGCAGCTTAGTAGGTGGAAACCGCCACGAGCAGTACTTC. This gives the protein CASSLVGGNRHEQYF. The variable domain in full, completed from reference TRBV11-2 and TRBJ2-7, reads EAGVAQSPRYKIIEKRQSVAFWCNPISGHATLYWYQQILGQGPKLLIQFQNNGVVDDSQLPKDRFSAERLKGVDSTLKIQPAKLEDSAVYLCASSLVGGNRHEQYFGPGTRLTVT.

The chain recombines TRBV28 with TRBJ2-6, with D possibly called TRBD1 or TRBD2 (7 bases each). CDR1 and CDR2 from the germline V gene are MDHEN and SYDVKM. Trimming shortened V by 8 bases and J by 4 bases, and 15 bases separated the two germline ends. The CDR3 covers 15 residues. Here the CDR3 reads CASRAGGAGANVLTF. DNA of the CDR3: TGTGCCAGCCGGGCAGGGGGGGCCGGGGCCAACGTCCTGACTTTC.

V usage is TRBV15 and J usage is TRBJ2-1; 10 bases fit TRBD2. Germline V gene data show CDR1 as LNHNV and CDR2 as YYDKDF (reference sequence). There are 18 residues in the CDR3. V shed 0 bases, J shed 3 bases, and the junction held 8 bases outside the gene matches. The CDR3 loop is CATSRDASGGRFYNEQFF. The DNA for the CDR3 is TGTGCCACCAGCAGAGATGCTAGCGGGGGCCGATTCTACAATGAGCAGTTCTTC.

The V and J genes are TRBV6-4 and TRBJ2-3; 7 nucleotides align to TRBD2. V lost 4 bases, J lost 0 bases, and 4 bases stayed unmatched. CDR3 length: 15 residues. Per germline, CDR1 MRHNA and CDR2 SNTAGT. CDR3 sequence (DNA): TGTGCCAGCAGTGGACTAGCAGGCAGCACAGATACGCAGTATTTT. Its protein product is CASSGLAGSTDTQYF.

The chain carries TRBV19 and TRBJ2-3, with D possibly being TRBD1 (6 bases). The V and J ends lost 7 bases and 4 bases respectively, with 12 bases between them. Germline assignment: CDR1 LNHDA and CDR2 SQIVND (reference sequence). The CDR3 length is 13 residues. The CDR3 nucleotides are TGTGCCAGTACCCTCCCAGGGGCAGATACGCAGTATTTT. Translated: CASTLPGADTQYF.

V and J are TRBV5-5 and TRBJ2-3, with 8 nucleotides matching TRBD1. Trimming removed 4 bases from V and 5 bases from J; junction bases left unmatched: 9. The CDR3 loop spans 15 amino acids. Germline loops: CDR1 SGHKS, CDR2 YYEKEE (reference sequence). CDR3 region: CASSLQGAREDTQYF. CDR3 DNA sequence: TGTGCCAGCAGCCTGCAGGGGGCGCGAGAAGATACGCAGTATTTT.

This clone was seen just once. At one boundary the junction diverges from the germline segment, which might be a read error. The gene calls are TRBV5-1 and TRBJ2-1, with D possibly being TRBD1 or TRBD2 (6 bases each). CDR1 is SGHRS and CDR2 is YFSETQ in the germline V gene. This CDR3 spans 12 amino acids. CDR3 residues: CASSKGSGQTIF. CDR3 in DNA: TGCGCCAGCAGTAAAGGTAGCGGACAGACGATCTTC.

The CDR3 sequence is CASSVLRERDYGYTF. The CDR3 coding sequence is TGCGCCAGCAGTGTACTACGGGAGCGGGACTATGGCTACACCTTC. The chain uses TRBV10-1 and TRBJ1-2, with D unresolved. Germline CDR1 and CDR2: WNHNN and SYGVQD (reference sequence). The CDR3 has 15 residues. V lost 4 bases, J lost 3 bases, and 15 bases lay in between.

The genes are TRBV10-3 and TRBJ2-3, with TRBD2 as a possible D gene (6 bases). The CDR3 is 12 amino acids. Germline V lookup: CDR1 ENHRY, CDR2 SYGVKD. CDR3 DNA sequence: TGTGCGACCGGGAGAAGCACAGATACGCAGTATTTT. It encodes CATGRSTDTQYF.